This T cell receptor (beta chain) was sequenced for a study of identifying expanded T cells in peripheral blood. Germline CDR1 and CDR2: SGDLS and YYNGEE. The germline V and J ends were trimmed by 0 bases and 5 bases, with 12 bases remaining between them. CDR3 size: 16 residues. Repertoires were generated with immunoSEQ multiplex PCR, while TCRdb's copy carries only in-frame clones and drops some. The data contain approximately 100,000 clones, approximately 90% of them singletons. The V call is TRBV9, the J call TRBJ1-6; no reliable D call. The TCR comes from a person between 18 and 75 years old in good health. The sample was blood. The CDR3 loop is CASSVDPAGHNSPLHF. Written as DNA, the CDR3 is TGTGCCAGCAGCGTAGATCCGGCAGGCCATAATTCACCCCTCCACTTT.